This T cell receptor (beta chain) was sequenced in a study of CD8+ T cells in alopecia areata. Findings and caveats of the study: An increase in clonality over normal scalp was evident in lesional scalp, especially alopecia totalis/universalis. Scalp specimens additionally yield sequences from normal skin's resident alphabeta T cells. With patients, TCR sharing proved less clear than in mice, a difference possibly related to HLA.

With 3 bases clipped from V and 4 bases from J, the junction kept 2 bases outside the gene matches. The germline V gene encodes CDR1 LNHDA and CDR2 SQIVND (reference sequence). The CDR3 consists of 14 residues. Extraction and reverse transcription of RNA yielded cDNA as the sequencing template. Only in-frame clones appear in the TCRdb table, and some are missing; sequencing was by immunoSEQ multiplex PCR. Of 150,000 to 200,000 clones in the sample, about 60% were seen once. PBMC-derived CD4+ and CD8+ T cells were sorted. Concerning this clone itself: Its antigen remains unidentified.

Sequencing was done on a sample of CD4+ T cells sorted from blood. The TCR sequence derives from a human donor in good health. The chain combines TRBV19 with TRBJ2-2; TRBD2 matches 7 bases. CDR3 sequence: CASSIASGTGELFF. CDR3 DNA sequence: TGTGCCAGTAGTATCGCTAGCGGCACCGGGGAGCTGTTTTTT. Full variable domain (outside the CDR3, taken from reference TRBV19 and TRBJ2-2): DGGITQSPKYLFRKEGQNVTLSCEQNLNHDAMYWYRQDPGQGLRLIYYSQIVNDFQKGDIAEGYSVSREKKESFPLTVTSAQKNPTAFYLCASSIASGTGELFFGEGSRLTVL.